The 5 T cell receptor beta chains below come from one sample, sequenced in a study of T-cell memory formation after mild COVID-19. Each CDR3 protein gets one entry after TCRdb re-called the 5' RACE reads with MiXCR. The table records about 210,000 distinct CDR3 sequences, 27% of them present only once. The material sequenced was PBMCs or a T cell subset sorted from them (not recorded which). Source of these receptors: an adult woman who had mild COVID-19 (a few samples of this study predate the infection). Cell type and time point are not known.

CDR3 protein: CASSLTGLQETQYF. The CDR3 DNA follows: TGTGCCAGCAGCTTGACAGGGCTGCAAGAGACCCAGTACTTC. The rearrangement joins TRBV5-4 to TRBJ2-5, with D tentatively TRBD1 (6 bases). The CDR3 spans 14 residues. V was shortened by 1 base and J by 2 bases, with 9 bases between the two germline ends. CDR1 and CDR2 from the germline V gene are SGHNT and YYREEE (reference sequence).

A single count supports this clonotype. V is TRBV6-5 and J is TRBJ2-6, with 8 bases that match TRBD1. CDR1 and CDR2 (germline): MNHEY, SVGAGI. V gave up 1 base and J gave up 2 bases; unmatched junction bases: 13. The CDR3 is 20 residues long. The CDR3 DNA sequence: TGTGCCAGCAGTTACTTGAACCTGGGACAGGTCCGGACTGGGGCCAACGTCCTGACTTTC. It translates to CASSYLNLGQVRTGANVLTF.

J is TRBJ2-7 and V is TRBV7-9; D tentatively reads TRBD1 or TRBD2 (5 bases each). CDR3 length equals 14 residues. Germline CDR1 reads SEHNR; CDR2 reads FQNEAQ (reference sequence). V gave up 5 bases and J gave up 1 base, with 12 bases separating them. The CDR3 loop is CASSPRDGSYEQYF. Written as DNA, the CDR3 is TGTGCCAGCAGCCCACGGGACGGTTCCTACGAGCAGTACTTC.

The CDR3 sequence: CASSQGGGKNYGYTF. The CDR3 coding sequence is TGCGCCAGCAGCCAAGGAGGGGGCAAGAACTATGGCTACACCTTC. V and J are TRBV4-1 and TRBJ1-2; TRBD1 agrees at 7 bases. CDR3 length equals 15 residues. CDR1 and CDR2 from the germline V gene are MGHRA and YSYEKL. Trimming removed 1 base from V and 2 bases from J; junction bases left unmatched: 4.

The chain has TRBV7-7 and TRBJ2-2; maybe TRBD1 (6 bases). V gave up 1 base and J gave up 0 bases, with 6 bases separating them. Germline loops: CDR1 SSHAT, CDR2 FNYEAQ (reference sequence). This CDR3 has 15 amino acids. DNA of the CDR3: TGTGCCAGCAGCTTAGGACAGGCGAACACCGGGGAGCTGTTTTTT. This encodes CASSLGQANTGELFF.